Below are 24 T cell receptor beta chains sequenced from a single sample in a study of CXCR3-negative and CXCR3-positive naive CD8 T cells. The study made its TRB cDNA libraries by 5' RACE, adding UMI labels. From its re-call of the 5' RACE reads, TCRdb lists each CDR3 protein once, without DNA. The listing contains more than 80,000 distinct CDR3 sequences. Study-wide points: Against CXCR3-negative naive cells, CXCR3-positive naive cells showed more hydrophobic TRB CDR3s.

No antigen has been identified for these receptors. The source material was naive CXCR3+ CD8+ T cells from blood. Subset of the sample: CD45RO-CCR7+CD27+CD95- naive CD8+ T cells expressing CXCR3 (TNR3+). All receptors come from a human donor in good health. Some clones in this sample may be carry-over from other donors' samples.

The V gene is TRBV12-5, the J gene TRBJ1-1; TCRdb outputs TRBD1, but without DNA this stays unchecked. The germline CDR1 and CDR2 sequences are LGHNT and FRNRAP. The CDR3 is made up of 16 amino acids. CDR3: CASGLDLGQGVTEAFF.

CDR3 in amino acids: CASSLTSGGAYYNEQFF. This rearrangement joins TRBV28 to TRBJ2-1; TCRdb's D call, TRBD2, is unchecked because there is no DNA. The length of the CDR3 is 17 residues. Germline V gene data show CDR1 as MDHEN and CDR2 as SYDVKM.

V and J are TRBV6-2 or TRBV6-3 and TRBJ2-2; the D call of TRBD2 rests on TCRdb alone, since no DNA is present to check it. The CDR3 sequence is 14 residues long. Germline V gives CDR1 MNHEY, CDR2 SVGEGT. The CDR3 sequence is CASIRDSQDGELFF.

The gene calls are TRBV29-1 and TRBJ1-2; TCRdb's D gene call, TRBD1, goes unchecked for lack of DNA. Germline loops: CDR1 SQVTM, CDR2 ANQGSEA. The CDR3 length is 11 residues. The CDR3 sequence is CSAGTGVGYTF.

The rearrangement uses TRBV28 and TRBJ1-2; TCRdb designates TRBD1, a call that cannot be tested without DNA. CDR3 size: 12 residues. Germline-derived CDR1 and CDR2 are MDHEN and SYDVKM. CDR3 amino acids: CASSFRDYGYTF.

The chain carries TRBV7-9 and TRBJ2-5; TCRdb reports TRBD2, a call that lacks DNA to check it against. CDR3 length: 14 residues. Germline CDR1 is SEHNR and CDR2 is FQNEAQ (reference sequence). CDR3 in amino acids: CASSPTSGKETQYF.

The chain couples TRBV29-1 to TRBJ2-5. There are 11 residues in the CDR3. Germline CDR1 reads SQVTM; CDR2 reads ANQGSEA. CDR3 in amino acids: CSVRIQETQYF.

The chain carries TRBV19 and TRBJ1-5; TCRdb names TRBD1, which stays unverified in the absence of DNA. From germline, CDR1 is LNHDA and CDR2 SQIVND (reference sequence). CDR3 length equals 14 residues. The CDR3: CASETGGLYQPQHF.

This chain connects TRBV5-1 to TRBJ2-7. In germline, CDR1 is SGHRS, CDR2 YFSETQ. CDR3 size: 14 residues. The CDR3 protein is CASSFVDSSYEQYF.

V and J are TRBV28 and TRBJ2-1; TCRdb calls TRBD2, which cannot be checked without DNA. Germline assignment: CDR1 MDHEN and CDR2 SYDVKM. The CDR3 has 15 residues. The CDR3 protein is CASSIAGEERNEQFF. The variable domain in full, completed from reference TRBV28 and TRBJ2-1, reads DVKVTQSSRYLVKRTGEKVFLECVQDMDHENMFWYRQDPGLGLRLIYFSYDVKMKEKGDIPEGYSVSREKKERFSLILESASTNQTSMYLCASSIAGEERNEQFFGPGTRLTVL.

This chain's CDR3 is CASSQDDLVASSYNEQFF. The chain uses TRBV14 and TRBJ2-1. The CDR3 runs 18 residues. Germline V gene sequence: CDR1 SGHDN, CDR2 FVKESK.

This rearrangement joins TRBV29-1 to TRBJ1-2; lacking DNA, the TRBD1 call made by TCRdb goes unchecked. CDR1 and CDR2 from the germline V gene are SQVTM and ANQGSEA. The CDR3 loop spans 13 amino acids. CDR3 residues: CSVVGGANYGYTF.

The chain uses TRBV2 and TRBJ1-1; TCRdb's D gene call, TRBD1, goes unchecked for lack of DNA. CDR3 length: 17 amino acids. The germline CDR1 and CDR2 sequences are SNHLY and FYNNEI. The CDR3 spells CASSITSGQRLNTEAFF. The complete variable domain, with remaining parts taken from reference TRBV2 and TRBJ1-1, reads EPEVTQTPSHQVTQMGQEVILRCVPISNHLYFYWYRQILGQKVEFLVSFYNNEISEKSEIFDDQFSVERPDGSNFTLKIRSTKLEDSAMYFCASSITSGQRLNTEAFFGQGTRLTVV.

The gene calls are TRBV28 and TRBJ1-1; without DNA, the TCRdb call of TRBD1 cannot be checked. Germline V gene sequence: CDR1 MDHEN, CDR2 SYDVKM. The CDR3 has 14 residues. CDR3 sequence reads: CASTWRGPNTEAFF.

This chain joins TRBV20-1 and TRBJ2-1; the TCRdb D gene call, TRBD1, has no DNA to confirm it. This CDR3 has 16 amino acids. CDR1 is DFQATT, CDR2 SNEGSKA, per germline (reference sequence). CDR3 loop: CSARDLLGQGNNEQFF.

The gene calls are TRBV5-5 and TRBJ1-1. The germline V gene encodes CDR1 SGHKS and CDR2 YYEKEE (reference sequence). The CDR3 runs to 12 residues. The CDR3 region is CASSLVPTEAFF.

This rearrangement joins TRBV15 to TRBJ2-7. The CDR3 is made up of 12 amino acids. Germline-derived CDR1 and CDR2 are LNHNV and YYDKDF (reference sequence). CDR3 loop: CATSRENTGKYF.

This chain connects TRBV29-1 to TRBJ1-2. CDR3 length: 11 amino acids. CDR1 and CDR2 from the germline V gene are SQVTM and ANQGSEA. The CDR3 spells CSVDDNYGYTF. The whole variable domain, remainder taken from reference TRBV29-1 and TRBJ1-2, is SAVISQKPSRDICQRGTSLTIQCQVDSQVTMMFWYRQQPGQSLTLIATANQGSEATYESGFVIDKFPISRPNLTFSTLTVSNMSPEDSSIYLCSVDDNYGYTFGSGTRLTVV.

The chain employs TRBV27 and TRBJ2-7. This CDR3 comprises 11 residues. Germline CDR1 reads MNHEY; CDR2 reads SMNVEV (reference sequence). The CDR3 sequence: CASSFLGEQYF.

The rearrangement links TRBV9 to TRBJ1-1. CDR3 size: 13 residues. Germline V gene data show CDR1 as SGDLS and CDR2 as YYNGEE. The CDR3 protein is CASSVLAGHEAFF.

The chain employs TRBV29-1 and TRBJ1-2; the D gene TCRdb calls, TRBD1, cannot be checked with no DNA. Germline assignment: CDR1 SQVTM and CDR2 ANQGSEA. CDR3 size: 13 residues. CDR3 amino acids: CSVEEGQGSGYTF.

The genes are TRBV6-6 and TRBJ2-1; TCRdb gives TRBD2 as the D gene, but with no DNA this cannot be confirmed. This CDR3 has 20 amino acids. In germline, CDR1 is MNHNY, CDR2 SVGAGI (reference sequence). The CDR3 protein is CASSPPGLAGQTSSYNEQFF.

The chain recombines TRBV7-6 with TRBJ2-5; TCRdb indicates TRBD2, and absent DNA this call remains unverified. The CDR3 loop spans 15 amino acids. Germline V CDR1 and CDR2: SGHVS, FNYEAQ. CDR3: CASSLLPIVGETQYF. Looking up the rest from reference TRBV7-6 and TRBJ2-5 gives the full variable domain: GAGVSQSPRYKVTKRGQDVALRCDPISGHVSLYWYRQALGQGPEFLTYFNYEAQQDKSGLPNDRFSAERPEGSISTLTIQRTEQRDSAMYRCASSLLPIVGETQYFGPGTRLLVL.

The chain links TRBV7-9 to TRBJ1-1. Germline CDR1 reads SEHNR; CDR2 reads FQNEAQ (reference sequence). There are 12 residues in the CDR3. CDR3: CASSYSDTEAFF. The complete variable domain, with remaining parts taken from reference TRBV7-9 and TRBJ1-1, reads DTGVSQNPRHKITKRGQNVTFRCDPISEHNRLYWYRQTLGQGPEFLTYFQNEAQLEKSRLLSDRFSAERPKGSFSTLEIQRTEQGDSAMYLCASSYSDTEAFFGQGTRLTVV.